The clone carrying this TCR beta chain has more than one count but fewer than ten. This record belongs to a study of cytomegalovirus exposure and HLA in healthy donors. Study-wide context: In terms of ancestry, the Caucasian-associated cluster contained about four fifths of the approximately 400 genotyped donors.

Both 60 Vbeta primers and 13 Jbeta primers went into the PCR. Repertoires were generated with immunoSEQ multiplex PCR, while TCRdb's copy carries only in-frame clones and drops some. The sample lists about 130,000 clones, about four fifths occurring once. Specimen: PBMCs. This receptor was taken from a woman in her forties in good health and CMV-seronegative.

CDR3 coding DNA: TGTGCCAGCAGCTTAGTGGGAGACTATGGCTACACCTTC. This codes for CASSLVGDYGYTF. The chain recombines TRBV7-9 with TRBJ1-2; D remains ambiguous. V shed 1 base and J shed 3 bases, with 6 bases lying between them. The CDR3 consists of 13 residues. Germline V gene lookup returns CDR1 SEHNR and CDR2 FQNEAQ (reference sequence).